This T cell receptor (beta chain) was recorded in a study of blood T cells in healthy people across ages. The authors ran a second PCR of about 7 to 12 cycles using a sample-barcoded 5' primer and a J-beta primer mix. Tags on each cDNA molecule came from a template-switch adaptor with 12 random nucleotides. TCRdb independently ran MiXCR on the 5' RACE reads; one entry per CDR3 protein. The sample has about 640,000 distinct CDR3 sequences; about 53% are singletons. This clonotype has a handful of counts. What it binds is not known. The draw of peripheral blood yielded 8.5 to 10 milliliters from each donor. The length of the CDR3 is 16 residues. Losses at the gene ends were 4 bases for V and 12 bases for J; bases not matched to a gene: 14. The germline V gene has CDR1 KGHDR and CDR2 SFDVKD. Study outcomes and limitations: Fewer expanded clones and more diversity marked long-lived versus aged donors.

The material sequenced was blood. The source is a man in his fifties or sixties in good health. The V call is TRBV24-1, the J call TRBJ1-5; TRBD1 agrees at 10 bases. The CDR3 nucleotides are TGTGCCACCAGTGACCCCGGGACAGGGGCCGCGGATGGCCAGCATTTT. Its translation is CATSDPGTGAADGQHF.